Presented here are 23 T cell receptor beta chains from one specimen sequenced in a study of regulatory T cells in long-lasting Graves disease. Building the TCR beta libraries relied on iRepertoire HTBI primers, and CDR3 regions underwent Arm-PCR. From the multiplex PCR reads, TCRdb called clonotypes with MiXCR, one entry per CDR3 protein. The sample has about 430,000 distinct CDR3 sequences; about 21% are singletons. The time point here: persistent/refractory GD, antithyroid drugs over 5 years with positive TRAb. PBMC-extracted RNA yielded the TCR library. The specimen was peripheral blood mononuclear cells (PBMCs), collected when the disease was refractory, from a patient treated with antithyroid drugs. Every receptor here comes from a female donor with Graves disease.

This clonotype was observed at least ten times. The V gene is TRBV28, the J gene TRBJ2-4, with 8 bases identical to TRBD2. Germline V gene lookup returns CDR1 MDHEN and CDR2 SYDVKM. The CDR3 has 14 amino acids. With V trimmed by 6 bases and J by 2 bases, 3 bases remained unmatched. CDR3 protein: CASSRGGTKNIQYF. The CDR3, as DNA: TGTGCCAGCAGCCGGGGGGGGACCAAAAACATTCAGTACTTC.

The V and J genes are TRBV19 and TRBJ1-1; no clear D gene. Germline-derived CDR1 and CDR2 are LNHDA and SQIVND (reference sequence). Between the trimmed V and J ends, which lost 3 bases and 0 bases, there was a span of 8 bases. This CDR3 is 14 amino acids long. The DNA for the CDR3 is TGTGCCAGTAGTATTCAGAGCCTGAACACTGAAGCTTTCTTT. It translates to CASSIQSLNTEAFF.

There are a few counts of this clonotype. A single base separates this from a much larger clone, so it may be a read error. V gene TRBV7-8 combines with J gene TRBJ2-5, with 9 bases matching TRBD2. Losses at the gene ends were 2 bases for V and 5 bases for J; bases not matched to a gene: 9. CDR1 is SGHVS, CDR2 FQNEAQ, per germline. CDR3 length: 16 residues. The CDR3 spells CASSLYSGSFRETQYF. CDR3 DNA: TGTGCCAGCAGCTTATATAGCGGGAGTTTTCGTGAGACCCAGTACTTC.

Many counts were recorded for this clonotype. The chain couples TRBV28 to TRBJ1-1; TRBD1 matches 8 bases. The CDR3 is 15 residues long. J lost 1 base, V lost 5 bases, and 6 bases had no gene match. Per germline, CDR1 MDHEN and CDR2 SYDVKM. CDR3 residues: CASSLYGTGNTEAFF. The CDR3 DNA reads as TGTGCCAGCAGTCTATATGGGACAGGGAACACTGAAGCTTTCTTT.

J is TRBJ2-3 and V is TRBV9, with D unclear. Germline V gene lookup returns CDR1 SGDLS and CDR2 YYNGEE. V was cut by 2 bases and J by 2 bases, with 15 bases left in between. The length of the CDR3 is 16 residues. CDR3 region: CASSVKSSAPTDTQYF. The CDR3 DNA follows: TGTGCCAGCAGCGTGAAGTCCTCCGCCCCCACAGATACGCAGTATTTT.

This clonotype showed up many times. The chain employs TRBV6-2 or TRBV6-3 and TRBJ1-5; D is unclear. CDR1 is MNHEY and CDR2 is SVGEGT in the germline V gene. V gave up 5 bases and J gave up 0 bases, with 14 bases separating them. The CDR3 has 16 residues. CDR3 coding DNA: TGTGCCAGCAGTGAATACCCACGATATAGCAATCAGCCCCAGCATTTT. Its translation is CASSEYPRYSNQPQHF.

This clonotype was observed many times. This chain connects TRBV2 to TRBJ2-7; TRBD2 matches at 8 bases. This CDR3 has 15 residues. Trimming cost V 7 bases and J 3 bases; bases outside gene matches: 11. Germline values: CDR1 SNHLY, CDR2 FYNNEI. As DNA, the CDR3 is TGTGCCAGCATTCCGGGGGGGGGGCAGTACTACGAGCAGTACTTC. It encodes CASIPGGGQYYEQYF.

The J gene is TRBJ1-1, the V gene TRBV7-9; tentatively, D is TRBD1 (5 bases). CDR3 size: 14 residues. The germline gives CDR1 SEHNR, CDR2 FQNEAQ (reference sequence). The germline V and J ends were trimmed by 1 base and 3 bases, with 9 bases remaining between them. The CDR3, as DNA: TGTGCCAGCAGCTTAGGCAGGGCACACACTGAAGCTTTCTTT. This translates into CASSLGRAHTEAFF. Complete variable domain (other parts from reference TRBV7-9 and TRBJ1-1): DTGVSQNPRHKITKRGQNVTFRCDPISEHNRLYWYRQTLGQGPEFLTYFQNEAQLEKSRLLSDRFSAERPKGSFSTLEIQRTEQGDSAMYLCASSLGRAHTEAFFGQGTRLTVV.

Only a few counts were recorded for this clonotype. The chain combines TRBV19 with TRBJ2-4; D is ambiguous. CDR3 size: 11 residues. Germline CDR1 LNHDA, CDR2 SQIVND (reference sequence). The V end lost 9 bases, the J end lost 12 bases, and 15 bases lay between the germline ends. The CDR3 protein is CASRDHATQYF. The CDR3 bases are TGTGCCAGCCGTGACCACGCGACTCAGTACTTC. Based on the CDR3 plus reference TRBV19 and TRBJ2-4, the full variable domain is DGGITQSPKYLFRKEGQNVTLSCEQNLNHDAMYWYRQDPGQGLRLIYYSQIVNDFQKGDIAEGYSVSREKKESFPLTVTSAQKNPTAFYLCASRDHATQYFGAGTRLSVL.

V and J are TRBV28 and TRBJ2-1; D is uncertain. There are 14 residues in the CDR3. Looked up from germline, CDR1 is MDHEN and CDR2 is SYDVKM. V shed 6 bases and J shed 2 bases, with 11 bases lying between them. The CDR3 DNA sequence: TGTGCCAGCAGCCCAGCCACAGCCTACAATGAGCAGTTCTTC. Amino acids: CASSPATAYNEQFF.

There are many counts of this clonotype. V and J are TRBV19 and TRBJ1-1; D is ambiguous. V lost 6 bases and J lost 0, with 8 bases in between. This CDR3 is built from 13 residues. Germline V gene lookup returns CDR1 LNHDA and CDR2 SQIVND (reference sequence). CDR3 sequence (DNA): TGTGCCAGTAGAGAGGCCATGAACACTGAAGCTTTCTTT. This codes for CASREAMNTEAFF. The complete variable domain, with remaining parts taken from reference TRBV19 and TRBJ1-1, reads DGGITQSPKYLFRKEGQNVTLSCEQNLNHDAMYWYRQDPGQGLRLIYYSQIVNDFQKGDIAEGYSVSREKKESFPLTVTSAQKNPTAFYLCASREAMNTEAFFGQGTRLTVV.

This clonotype was seen more than once but under ten times. The V gene is TRBV9, the J gene TRBJ2-2, with TRBD2 matching 8 bases. Trimming took 0 bases from V and 5 from J; bases not matched to a gene: 6. CDR1 is SGDLS, CDR2 YYNGEE, per germline. This CDR3 has 16 amino acids. The CDR3 DNA is TGTGCCAGCAGCGTAGGGGGAGCGGGAGTTACCGGGGAGCTGTTTTTT. Protein product: CASSVGGAGVTGELFF. Variable domain in full (rest from reference TRBV9 and TRBJ2-2): DSGVTQTPKHLITATGQRVTLRCSPRSGDLSVYWYQQSLDQGLQFLIQYYNGEERAKGNILERFSAQQFPDLHSELNLSSLELGDSALYFCASSVGGAGVTGELFFGEGSRLTVL.

The genes are TRBV20-1 and TRBJ2-7; TRBD1 or TRBD2 may be the D gene (6 bases each). V was cut by 7 bases and J by 2 bases, with 18 bases left in between. Germline CDR1 reads DFQATT; CDR2 reads SNEGSKA (reference sequence). The CDR3 sequence is 14 residues long. CDR3 nucleotides: TGCAGTGGGGGGGCGGGTAGCCCTACCTACGAGCAGTACTTC. As protein: CSGGAGSPTYEQYF.

This clonotype was found a few times. V usage is TRBV5-4 and J usage is TRBJ2-7; TRBD2 matches at 14 bases. The CDR3 is 15 amino acids. J lost 4 bases, V lost 6 bases, and 6 bases had no gene match. Looked up from germline, CDR1 is SGHNT and CDR2 is YYREEE (reference sequence). Here the CDR3 reads CASTSRTSGRYEQYF. CDR3 coding DNA: TGTGCCAGCACCTCTAGGACTAGCGGGAGGTACGAGCAGTACTTC. Filled out from reference TRBV5-4 and TRBJ2-7, the complete variable domain reads ETGVTQSPTHLIKTRGQQVTLRCSSQSGHNTVSWYQQALGQGPQFIFQYYREEENGRGNFPPRFSGLQFPNYSSELNVNALELDDSALYLCASTSRTSGRYEQYFGPGTRLTVT.

The gene calls are TRBV28 and TRBJ2-1, with 7 bases that match TRBD1. The CDR3 is 15 amino acids. V dropped 6 bases and J dropped 6; count of bases not matched to a gene: 11. Germline CDR1 is MDHEN and CDR2 is SYDVKM. The CDR3 nucleotides read TGTGCCAGCAGCTCTTTCCGACAGGGTATCAATGAGCAGTTCTTC. Amino acid sequence: CASSSFRQGINEQFF.

This clonotype was detected ten times or more. V gene TRBV5-1 combines with J gene TRBJ1-4, with 7 bases that match TRBD1. CDR1 SGHRS and CDR2 YFSETQ come from the germline V gene. This CDR3 contains 16 residues. J gave up 5 bases and V 4 bases, and 11 bases lay outside the gene matches. The CDR3 sequence is CASSAPGGGSNEKLFF. In nucleotides, the CDR3 is TGCGCCAGCAGCGCGCCCGGAGGGGGCTCCAATGAAAAACTGTTTTTT.

This clonotype has ten or more counts. The rearrangement joins TRBV2 to TRBJ2-7; D is ambiguous. V lost 2 bases to trimming and J lost 3 bases, with 8 bases between them. This CDR3 region has 13 residues. Germline values: CDR1 SNHLY, CDR2 FYNNEI. CDR3 sequence reads: CASSERSYYEQYF. CDR3 nucleotide sequence: TGTGCCAGCAGTGAAAGGAGCTACTACGAGCAGTACTTC.

This clonotype was found many times. The gene calls are TRBV7-2 and TRBJ1-2; the D gene is possibly TRBD1 (6 bases). Trimming pared 1 base from V and 10 bases from J, leaving 10 bases between. The CDR3 is made up of 12 amino acids. The germline gives CDR1 SGHTA, CDR2 FQGNSA. DNA of the CDR3: TGTGCCAGCAGCTTAGACGGACAGCCCTACACCTTC. Translated, it gives CASSLDGQPYTF.

This clonotype was counted only a few times. V and J are TRBV29-1 and TRBJ2-5; D may match TRBD1 or TRBD2 (5 bases each). Trimming took off 5 bases at V and 5 bases at J, with 18 bases between the two ends. Germline V gene sequence: CDR1 SQVTM, CDR2 ANQGSEA. CDR3 length equals 14 residues. The CDR3 nucleotides are TGCAGCGTTTCAATAAGAGGGGTAGAGGAGACCCAGTACTTC. It codes for CSVSIRGVEETQYF.

There are many counts of this clonotype. This rearrangement joins TRBV29-1 to TRBJ2-5; D is perhaps TRBD1 (6 bases). This CDR3 is 13 amino acids long. Germline values: CDR1 SQVTM, CDR2 ANQGSEA. Trimming removed 3 bases at V and 5 bases at J, with 13 bases between. CDR3: CSVEQGQRETQYF. DNA of the CDR3: TGCAGCGTTGAGCAGGGGCAGAGGGAGACCCAGTACTTC.

This clonotype came up a few times. V gene TRBV20-1 combines with J gene TRBJ2-5; tentative D call: TRBD1 (6 bases). Germline V CDR1 and CDR2: DFQATT, SNEGSKA (reference sequence). The length of the CDR3 is 13 residues. Between the trimmed V and J ends, which lost 5 bases and 2 bases, there was a span of 12 bases. This CDR3 is CSAEQGIQETQYF. The CDR3 DNA reads TGCAGTGCTGAACAGGGCATTCAAGAGACCCAGTACTTC.

As concerns this clonotype: Its ends do not fully match the called genes, so a read error is possible. The chain recombines TRBV5-5 with TRBJ2-2; D is unresolved. This CDR3 is built from 13 residues. Looked up from germline, CDR1 is SGHKS and CDR2 is YYEKEE (reference sequence). CDR3 sequence: CASGLLASGELFF. The CDR3 region has the DNA TGTGCCAGCGGCTTATTAGCTTCCGGGGAGCTGTTTTTT. Looking up the rest from reference TRBV5-5 and TRBJ2-2 gives the full variable domain: DAGVTQSPTHLIKTRGQQVTLRCSPISGHKSVSWYQQVLGQGPQFIFQYYEKEERGRGNFPDRFSARQFPNYSSELNVNALLLGDSALYLCASGLLASGELFFGEGSRLTVL.

A note on this clonotype: One end of the junction does not line up with germline, which may come from a read error. Written as DNA, the CDR3 is TGTGCCAACAGCACCGGACAGGTCCTCGAGCAGTACTTC. Translated: CANSTGQVLEQYF. The chain is built from TRBV7-9 and TRBJ2-7; 7 positions agree with TRBD1. Germline lookup yields CDR1 SEHNR and CDR2 FQNEAQ (reference sequence). This CDR3 comprises 13 residues.